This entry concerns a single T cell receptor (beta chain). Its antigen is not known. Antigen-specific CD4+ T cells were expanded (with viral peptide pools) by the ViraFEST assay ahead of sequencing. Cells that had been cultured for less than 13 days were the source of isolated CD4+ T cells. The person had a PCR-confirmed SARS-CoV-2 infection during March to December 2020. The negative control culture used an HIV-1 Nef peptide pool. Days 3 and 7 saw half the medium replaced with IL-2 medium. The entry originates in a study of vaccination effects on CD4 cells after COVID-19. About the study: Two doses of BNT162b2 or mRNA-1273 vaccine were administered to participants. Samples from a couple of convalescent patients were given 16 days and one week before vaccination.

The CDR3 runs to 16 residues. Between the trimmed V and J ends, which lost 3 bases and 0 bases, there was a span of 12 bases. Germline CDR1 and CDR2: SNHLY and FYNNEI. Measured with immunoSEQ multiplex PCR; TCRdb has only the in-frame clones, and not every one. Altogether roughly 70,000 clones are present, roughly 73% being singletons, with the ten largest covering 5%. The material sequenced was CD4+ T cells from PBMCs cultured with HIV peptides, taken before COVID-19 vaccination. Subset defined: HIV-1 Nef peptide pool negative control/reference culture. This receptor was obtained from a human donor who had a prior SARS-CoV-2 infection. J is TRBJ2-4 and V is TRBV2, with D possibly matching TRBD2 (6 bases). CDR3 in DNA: TGTGCCAGCAGTGACGGATGGGGACTAGCCAAAAACATTCAGTACTTC. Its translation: CASSDGWGLAKNIQYF.